The 21 T cell receptor beta chains below come from one sample, sequenced in a study of OX40 agonist ivuxolimab in advanced cancers. Sequencing used immunoSEQ multiplex PCR; TCRdb keeps in-frame clones, though not all of them. The table lists 25,000 or so clones, 80% to 90% of them singletons. The sample here was CD4+ or CD8+ T cells sorted from blood, taken in a trial of the OX40 agonist ivuxolimab. Every receptor here comes from an adult with an advanced solid tumor such as melanoma, head and neck, liver or kidney cancer.

The genes are TRBV5-1 and TRBJ2-3; D is possibly TRBD2 (6 bases). Trimming shortened V by 5 bases and J by 6 bases, and 19 bases separated the two germline ends. The germline V gene encodes CDR1 SGHRS and CDR2 YFSETQ. The CDR3 contains 15 residues. The CDR3 loop is CASSLTSGLWDTQYF. As DNA, the CDR3 is TGCGCCAGCAGTTTGACTAGTGGGCTTTGGGATACGCAGTATTTT.

The chain couples TRBV5-1 to TRBJ1-3; D is possibly TRBD1 (5 bases). The ends were cut back, 0 bases at V and 4 bases at J, with 8 bases in the middle. The CDR3 is 14 amino acids. The V gene's germline CDR1 is SGHRS and CDR2 YFSETQ. The CDR3 DNA reads TGCGCCAGCAGCTTGGAGGGGCGAGGAAACACCATATATTTT. Translated, it gives CASSLEGRGNTIYF.

The rearrangement joins TRBV30 to TRBJ1-4; no reliable D call. The CDR3 loop spans 15 amino acids. CDR1 and CDR2 from the germline V gene are GTSNPN and SVGIG (reference sequence). V lost 0 bases and J lost 8, with 16 bases in between. The DNA for the CDR3 is TGTGCCTGGAGTGTACCCGCACCCCGAGGCGAAAAACTGTTTTTT. It codes for CAWSVPAPRGEKLFF. Full variable domain (rest looked up from reference TRBV30 and TRBJ1-4): SQTIHQWPATLVQPVGSPLSLECTVEGTSNPNLYWYRQAAGRGLQLLFYSVGIGQISSEVPQNLSASRPQDRQFILSSKKLLLSDSGFYLCAWSVPAPRGEKLFFGSGTQLSVL.

The rearrangement joins TRBV28 to TRBJ2-1; D might be TRBD1 or TRBD2, each matching 5 bases. V lost 2 bases and J lost 3, with 8 bases in between. Germline V gene data show CDR1 as MDHEN and CDR2 as SYDVKM. The CDR3 is 14 amino acids. CDR3 region: CASSLVGDYNEQFF. The DNA of the CDR3 is TGTGCCAGCAGTTTAGTGGGGGACTACAATGAGCAGTTCTTC.

The V and J genes are TRBV9 and TRBJ2-2; weak D call: TRBD2 (6 bases). V was pared by 2 bases and J by 2 bases, with 16 bases between. CDR1 SGDLS and CDR2 YYNGEE come from the germline V gene. The CDR3 is made up of 17 amino acids. DNA for the CDR3: TGTGCCAGCAGCGTCCCTGACGGGACTTATAACACCGGGGAGCTGTTTTTT. Translation gives CASSVPDGTYNTGELFF.

V gene TRBV28 combines with J gene TRBJ2-1; no clear D gene. The CDR3 covers 14 residues. V lost 3 bases to trimming and J lost 7 bases, with 13 bases between them. Germline V gene lookup returns CDR1 MDHEN and CDR2 SYDVKM. The CDR3 DNA follows: TGTGCCAGCAGTTTCCCAACAAGGTCGAATGAGCAGTTCTTC. Translated, it gives CASSFPTRSNEQFF.

J is TRBJ2-3 and V is TRBV7-3; no clear D. This CDR3 region has 15 residues. V was trimmed by 3 bases and J by 6 bases, leaving 16 bases between them. Germline V gene sequence: CDR1 SGHTA, CDR2 FQGTGA. The DNA for the CDR3 is TGTGCCAGCAGCTTCAGTCGGGCAGCAAGGGATACGCAGTATTTT. Translated: CASSFSRAARDTQYF.

J is TRBJ1-4 and V is TRBV30; TRBD1 agrees at 7 bases. V dropped 4 bases and J dropped 8; count of bases not matched to a gene: 4. Germline V gives CDR1 GTSNPN, CDR2 SVGIG (reference sequence). This CDR3 spans 12 amino acids. The CDR3 spells CAWKGAGEKLFF. CDR3 coding DNA: TGTGCCTGGAAGGGGGCAGGCGAAAAACTGTTTTTT.

The chain is built from TRBV5-1 and TRBJ1-3, with a weak D call TRBD1 (5 bases). The V end lost 4 bases, the J end lost 0 bases, and 11 bases lay between the germline ends. The germline CDR1 and CDR2 sequences are SGHRS and YFSETQ. This CDR3 comprises 15 residues. CDR3 in amino acids: CASSARGVSGNTIYF. DNA for the CDR3: TGCGCCAGCAGCGCCCGGGGGGTCTCTGGAAACACCATATATTTT.

The rearrangement joins TRBV11-2 to TRBJ1-2, with 10 bases lining up with TRBD1. The CDR3 covers 13 residues. The V gene's germline CDR1 is SGHAT and CDR2 FQNNGV. The V and J ends lost 4 bases and 8 bases, in that order; junction bases with no gene match: 4. CDR3 sequence: CASSSATGGGYTF. CDR3 DNA sequence: TGTGCCAGCAGCTCCGCGACAGGGGGCGGCTACACCTTC.

J is TRBJ1-2 and V is TRBV18, with 7 bases that match TRBD1. The CDR3 extends over 17 amino acids. J gave up 7 bases and V 2 bases, and 16 bases lay outside the gene matches. The germline V gene has CDR1 KGHSH and CDR2 LQKENI. In DNA, the CDR3 is TGTGCCAGCTCACCAACCAGGGTGAGGGACAGTGGGGCTGGCTACACCTTC. This encodes CASSPTRVRDSGAGYTF.

The J gene is TRBJ2-7, the V gene TRBV15; 9 positions match TRBD2. CDR1 LNHNV and CDR2 YYDKDF come from the germline V gene (reference sequence). V trimming: 3 bases; J trimming: 0 bases; junction bases outside the gene matches: 3. The CDR3 length is 15 residues. The CDR3 bases are TGTGCCACCAGCAGCGAGACTAGCGGCTCCTACGAGCAGTACTTC. This encodes CATSSETSGSYEQYF.

V and J are TRBV11-2 and TRBJ2-3; D assignment may be TRBD1 or TRBD2 (5 bases each). The CDR3 contains 14 residues. Deletions cut 4 bases from V and 6 bases from J, with 14 bases between. CDR1 is SGHAT, CDR2 FQNNGV, per germline. The CDR3 sequence is CASSWGSVSDTQYF. The DNA of the CDR3 is TGTGCCAGCAGCTGGGGGTCCGTGTCGGATACGCAGTATTTT.

CDR3 coding DNA: TGTGCCAGTAGTGGGACTAGCGGGAGTTACGAGCAGTACTTC. It encodes CASSGTSGSYEQYF. V gene TRBV19 combines with J gene TRBJ2-7, with 14 positions matching TRBD2. The V segment lost 5 bases and the J segment 4 bases; nucleotides outside the gene matches: 1. Per the germline V gene, CDR1 is LNHDA and CDR2 is SQIVND (reference sequence). The CDR3 runs to 14 residues.

V usage is TRBV6-1 and J usage is TRBJ2-7; D uncertain. Germline V gene lookup returns CDR1 MNHNS and CDR2 SASEGT. This CDR3 contains 13 residues. Trimming shortened V by 2 bases and J by 2 bases, and 7 bases separated the two germline ends. The CDR3 region is CASSESLAYEQYF. In nucleotides, the CDR3 is TGTGCCAGCAGTGAAAGTCTAGCCTACGAGCAGTACTTC.

This sequence joins TRBV5-6 and TRBJ1-2, with D possibly matching TRBD1 (6 bases). With 0 bases removed from V and 6 bases from J, the gap between germline ends came to 12 bases. CDR3 length equals 14 residues. CDR1 SGHDT and CDR2 YYEEEE come from the germline V gene. The CDR3 loop is CASSLVTGRDGYTF. In DNA form, the CDR3 reads TGTGCCAGCAGCTTGGTGACAGGAAGGGATGGCTACACCTTC.

CDR3 loop: CASSPGPLAGQSYEQYF. In DNA form, the CDR3 reads TGTGCCAGCAGTCCCGGCCCCCTAGCGGGTCAGTCCTACGAGCAGTACTTC. The chain is built from TRBV2 and TRBJ2-5; TRBD2 matches 8 bases. The tail of the sequence fits TRBJ2-7 better, so the J call may be wrong. Germline assignment: CDR1 SNHLY and CDR2 FYNNEI. The CDR3 totals 17 residues.

In this sample, this clone turned up once. The chain employs TRBV12-5 and TRBJ2-3; D is possibly TRBD2 (6 bases). V lost 7 bases to trimming and J lost 8 bases, with 28 bases between them. The CDR3 is 17 residues long. Germline V lookup: CDR1 LGHNT, CDR2 FRNRAP. The CDR3: CASAPHPSGKEGGTQYF. CDR3 DNA sequence: TGTGCTAGTGCCCCGCACCCCTCGGGAAAAGAGGGAGGTACGCAGTATTTT.

V usage is TRBV5-1 and J usage is TRBJ2-1, with 11 bases aligning to TRBD2. The CDR3 spans 16 residues. Looked up from germline, CDR1 is SGHRS and CDR2 is YFSETQ. J lost 7 bases, V lost 4 bases, and 10 bases had no gene match. Here the CDR3 reads CASSPTLAGGGNEQFF. The DNA of the CDR3 is TGCGCCAGCAGCCCCACGCTAGCGGGAGGTGGAAATGAGCAGTTCTTC.

The chain is built from TRBV6-6 and TRBJ1-1; unclear D gene. CDR1 and CDR2 (germline): MNHNY, SVGAGI (reference sequence). The CDR3 has 13 residues. Trimming stripped 2 bases from V and 7 bases from J, with 11 bases between. CDR3 nucleotide sequence: TGTGCCAGCAGTTACGGGAGGGTGGTTGAAGCTTTCTTT. This gives the protein CASSYGRVVEAFF.

This rearrangement joins TRBV5-1 to TRBJ2-3; no clear D gene. Germline loops: CDR1 SGHRS, CDR2 YFSETQ. Trimming removed 0 bases from V and 0 bases from J, with 5 bases in between. The CDR3 spans 14 residues. CDR3 loop: CASSLGISTDTQYF. In DNA form, the CDR3 reads TGCGCCAGCAGCTTGGGAATAAGCACAGATACGCAGTATTTT. Full variable domain (remainder filled in from reference TRBV5-1 and TRBJ2-3): KAGVTQTPRYLIKTRGQQVTLSCSPISGHRSVSWYQQTPGQGLQFLFEYFSETQRNKGNFPGRFSGRQFSNSRSEMNVSTLELGDSALYLCASSLGISTDTQYFGPGTRLTVL.